A selection of T cell receptor beta chains follows, all from one sample in a study of T cells in Graves' hyperthyroidism and ophthalmopathy. A single record per CDR3 protein comes from TCRdb applying MiXCR to the multiplex PCR reads. The sample has about 700,000 distinct CDR3 sequences; around 15% are singletons. The source material was blood. The receptors originated from a woman younger than 30 with Graves' hyperthyroidism. CDR3s include the opening cysteine and the closing phenylalanine or tryptophan. The order of the fields is J gene, D gene, clone size, V gene, CDR3 protein, CDR3 DNA. A D gene is named only where the DNA matches it firmly. Rows give clone size only sometimes, using once, few, many, or a class for an expanded clone.

TRBJ2-2	TRBD1	.	TRBV6-5	CASSFIPGQGSTGELFF	TGTGCCAGCAGTTTTATCCCGGGACAGGGCTCCACCGGGGAGCTGTTTTTT
TRBJ1-5	.	.	TRBV7-9	CASSLARDSSNQPQHF	TGTGCCAGCAGCTTAGCGCGGGACTCCAGCAATCAGCCCCAGCATTTT
TRBJ1-4	TRBD1	once	TRBV6-1	CASSSHGTDEKLFF	TGTGCCAGCAGCTCACACGGGACAGATGAAAAACTGTTTTTT
TRBJ2-1	TRBD2	many	TRBV7-9	CASSLGGFSGRLPYNEQFF	TGTGCCAGCAGCTTAGGGGGTTTTAGCGGGAGGCTCCCCTACAATGAGCAGTTCTTC
TRBJ2-7	.	.	TRBV18	CASSPKSGAAIAYEQYF	TGTGCCAGCTCACCAAAATCCGGGGCGGCAATTGCCTACGAGCAGTACTTC
TRBJ2-5	TRBD1	.	TRBV7-3	CASSLLGTAQETQYF	TGTGCCAGCAGCTTACTCGGGACAGCACAAGAGACCCAGTACTTC
TRBJ1-5	.	many	TRBV13	CASSSHPIRPRRNQPQHF	TGTGCCAGCAGCTCCCATCCGATCCGGCCAAGGCGCAATCAGCCCCAGCATTTT
TRBJ1-1	TRBD1	many	TRBV3-1	CASSGQGIGTEAFF	TGTGCCAGCAGCGGACAGGGAATTGGCACTGAAGCTTTCTTT
TRBJ2-3	.	many	TRBV3-1	CASSRHGSDTQYF	TGTGCCAGCAGCCGGCACGGGTCAGATACGCAGTATTTT
TRBJ1-4	.	.	TRBV20-1	CSAAVGATNEKLFF	TGCAGTGCTGCCGTGGGGGCAACTAATGAAAAACTGTTTTTT
TRBJ1-5	.	few	TRBV29-1	CSVRERGNQPQHF	TGCAGCGTCCGGGAGAGGGGAAATCAGCCCCAGCATTTT
TRBJ1-4	TRBD1	few	TRBV7-9	CASSFPAEGKTGVLAEKLFF	TGTGCCAGCAGCTTCCCGGCGGAGGGAAAGACAGGGGTATTGGCTGAAAAACTGTTTTTT
TRBJ2-1	TRBD2	many	TRBV12-3/TRBV12-4	CASTNWGGGEQFF	TGTGCCAGCACCAATTGGGGGGGAGGGGAGCAGTTCTTC
TRBJ1-6	.	many	TRBV20-1	CSALTTLNSPLHF	TGCAGTGCTCTCACGACCCTGAATTCACCCCTCCACTTT
TRBJ1-5	.	.	TRBV19	CASSILGLQPQHF	TGTGCCAGTAGTATTTTGGGGCTTCAGCCCCAGCATTTT
TRBJ2-6	.	.	TRBV4-3	CASSQDGGVTLSGANVLTF	TGCGCCAGCAGCCAAGATGGCGGGGTAACCCTCTCTGGGGCCAACGTCCTGACTTTC
TRBJ1-1	.	many	TRBV2	CASSRRNTEAFF	TGTGCCAGCAGTCGTAGGAACACTGAAGCTTTCTTT
TRBJ2-7	.	many	TRBV20-1	CSARNAQRAGQYF	TGCAGTGCTAGAAACGCCCAGCGAGCCGGGCAGTACTTC
TRBJ1-6	TRBD1	few	TRBV11-2	CASRGGWSPLHF	TGTGCCAGCCGAGGGGGCTGGTCACCCCTCCACTTT
TRBJ1-1	.	many	TRBV13	CASSLEAGGWTEAFF	TGTGCCAGCAGCTTAGAGGCGGGAGGTTGGACTGAAGCTTTCTTT
TRBJ1-6	.	.	TRBV20-1	CSGGGDSPLHF	TGCAGTGGAGGGGGGGATTCACCCCTCCACTTT
TRBJ1-6	TRBD1	few	TRBV9	CASSVGGTGDSPLHF	TGTGCCAGCAGCGTAGGCGGGACAGGGGACTCACCCCTCCACTTT
TRBJ2-3	.	.	TRBV27	CASSFKSRADTQYF	TGTGCCAGCAGTTTCAAAAGCAGAGCAGATACGCAGTATTTT
TRBJ2-1	.	.	TRBV19	CASSIDRVASFDEQFF	TGTGCCAGTAGTATCGATAGGGTGGCTAGTTTCGATGAGCAGTTCTTC
TRBJ1-1	.	few	TRBV4-1	CASSQGGIRFSEAFF	TGCGCCAGCAGCCAAGGGGGGATAAGATTCTCTGAAGCTTTCTTT
TRBJ2-1	TRBD2	few	TRBV7-2	CASSLGEAGGPYNEQFF	TGTGCCAGCAGCTTAGGGGAGGCGGGAGGGCCTTACAATGAGCAGTTCTTC
TRBJ2-5	.	many	TRBV7-2	CASSPKMYQETQYF	TGTGCCAGCAGCCCCAAGATGTACCAAGAGACCCAGTACTTC
TRBJ2-7	TRBD1	.	TRBV5-1	CASSLAGQGLYEQYF	TGCGCCAGCAGCTTGGCGGGACAGGGGCTCTACGAGCAGTACTTC
TRBJ2-7	TRBD2	many	TRBV28	CASSFPKRGLMEQYF	TGTGCCAGCAGTTTCCCGAAGCGGGGACTAATGGAGCAGTACTTC
TRBJ2-3	.	.	TRBV19	CASSIGPGLGDTQYF	TGTGCCAGTAGTATTGGTCCGGGGTTGGGGGATACGCAGTATTTT
TRBJ2-1	TRBD1	.	TRBV5-1	CASRGPGGSYNEQFF	TGCGCCAGCAGGGGTCCAGGGGGCTCCTACAATGAGCAGTTCTTC
TRBJ2-7	.	few	TRBV24-1	CATSDSGQSDYEQYF	TGTGCCACCAGTGACTCCGGACAGTCCGACTACGAGCAGTACTTC
TRBJ2-5	TRBD1	few	TRBV29-1	CSVIGQGREETQYF	TGCAGCGTTATCGGACAGGGGAGGGAAGAGACCCAGTACTTC